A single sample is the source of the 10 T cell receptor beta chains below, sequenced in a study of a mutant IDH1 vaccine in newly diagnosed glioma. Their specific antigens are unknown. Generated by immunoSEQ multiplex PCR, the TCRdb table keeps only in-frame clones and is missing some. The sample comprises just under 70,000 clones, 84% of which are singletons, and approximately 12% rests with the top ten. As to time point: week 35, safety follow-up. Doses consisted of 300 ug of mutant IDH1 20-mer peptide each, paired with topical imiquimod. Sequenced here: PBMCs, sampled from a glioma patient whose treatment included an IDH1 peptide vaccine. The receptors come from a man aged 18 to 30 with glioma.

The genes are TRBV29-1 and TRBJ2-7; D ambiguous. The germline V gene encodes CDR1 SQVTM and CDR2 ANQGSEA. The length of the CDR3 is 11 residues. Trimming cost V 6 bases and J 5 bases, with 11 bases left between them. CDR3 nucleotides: TGCAGCGTGCAACGAGTGGACGAGCAGTACTTC. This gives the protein CSVQRVDEQYF.

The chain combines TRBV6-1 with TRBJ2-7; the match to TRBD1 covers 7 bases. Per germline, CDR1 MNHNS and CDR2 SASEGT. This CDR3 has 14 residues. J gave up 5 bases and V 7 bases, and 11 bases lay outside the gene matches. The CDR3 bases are TGTGCCAGCAAGAACAGGGGATGGTCCGACGAGCAGTACTTC. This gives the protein CASKNRGWSDEQYF.

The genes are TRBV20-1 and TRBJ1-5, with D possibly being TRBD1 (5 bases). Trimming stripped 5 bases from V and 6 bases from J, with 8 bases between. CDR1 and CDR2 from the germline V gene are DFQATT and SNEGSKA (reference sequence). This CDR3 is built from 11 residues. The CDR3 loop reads CSAGTSQPQHF. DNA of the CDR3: TGCAGTGCTGGGACGAGTCAGCCCCAGCATTTT.

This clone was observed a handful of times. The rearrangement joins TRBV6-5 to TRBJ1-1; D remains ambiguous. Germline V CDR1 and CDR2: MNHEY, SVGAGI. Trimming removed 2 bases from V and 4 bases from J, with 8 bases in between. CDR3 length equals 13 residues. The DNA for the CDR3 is TGTGCCAGCAGTTACGCAGCGGGCACTGAAGCTTTCTTT. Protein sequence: CASSYAAGTEAFF.

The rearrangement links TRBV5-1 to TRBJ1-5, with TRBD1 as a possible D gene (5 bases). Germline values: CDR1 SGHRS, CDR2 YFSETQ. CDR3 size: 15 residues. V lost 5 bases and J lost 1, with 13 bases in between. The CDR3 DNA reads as TGCGCCAGCAGGTCGACGGGGGAGAGCAATCAGCCCCAGCATTTT. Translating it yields CASRSTGESNQPQHF.

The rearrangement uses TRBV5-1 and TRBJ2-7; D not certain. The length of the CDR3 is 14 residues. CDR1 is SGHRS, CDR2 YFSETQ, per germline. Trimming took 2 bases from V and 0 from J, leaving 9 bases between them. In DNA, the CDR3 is TGCGCCAGCAGCTTCCGGGCACTCTCCTACGAGCAGTACTTC. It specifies CASSFRALSYEQYF. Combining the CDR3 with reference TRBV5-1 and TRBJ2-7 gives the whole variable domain KAGVTQTPRYLIKTRGQQVTLSCSPISGHRSVSWYQQTPGQGLQFLFEYFSETQRNKGNFPGRFSGRQFSNSRSEMNVSTLELGDSALYLCASSFRALSYEQYFGPGTRLTVT.

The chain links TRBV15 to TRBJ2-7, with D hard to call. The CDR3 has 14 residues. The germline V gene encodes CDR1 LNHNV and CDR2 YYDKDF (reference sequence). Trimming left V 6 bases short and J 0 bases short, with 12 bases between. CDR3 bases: TGTGCCACCAGTTCTCTTCCAAGCTCCTACGAGCAGTACTTC. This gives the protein CATSSLPSSYEQYF.

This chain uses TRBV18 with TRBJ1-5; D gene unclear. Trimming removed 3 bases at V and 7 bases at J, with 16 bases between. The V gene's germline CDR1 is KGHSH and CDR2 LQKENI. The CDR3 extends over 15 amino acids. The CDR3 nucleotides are TGTGCCAGCTCACCTCGAAGCAGAGTCAACCAGCCCCAGCATTTT. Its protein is CASSPRSRVNQPQHF. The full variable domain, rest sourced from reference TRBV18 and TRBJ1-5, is NAGVMQNPRHLVRRRGQEARLRCSPMKGHSHVYWYRQLPEEGLKFMVYLQKENIIDESGMPKERFSAEFPKEGPSILRIQQVVRGDSAAYFCASSPRSRVNQPQHFGDGTRLSIL.

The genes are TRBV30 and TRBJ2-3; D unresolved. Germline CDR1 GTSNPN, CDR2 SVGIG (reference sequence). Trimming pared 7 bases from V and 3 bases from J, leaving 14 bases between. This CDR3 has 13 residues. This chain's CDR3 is CASLRERTDTQYF. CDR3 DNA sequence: TGTGCCTCCCTAAGGGAACGGACAGATACGCAGTATTTT.

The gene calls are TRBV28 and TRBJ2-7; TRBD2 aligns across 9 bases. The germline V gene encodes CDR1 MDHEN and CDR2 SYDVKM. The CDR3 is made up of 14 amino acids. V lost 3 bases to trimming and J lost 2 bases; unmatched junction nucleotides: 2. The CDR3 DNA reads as TGTGCCAGCAGTTTGGCGGGAGGGCCCTACGAGCAGTACTTC. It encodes CASSLAGGPYEQYF.